This T cell receptor (beta chain) was sequenced during a study of blood T cell repertoires in COVID-19. There are a few counts of this clone. Unmatched junction bases numbered 1, after V lost 6 bases and J lost 2 bases. The germline CDR1 and CDR2 sequences are MNHEY and SMNVEV (reference sequence). The length of the CDR3 is 14 residues. The age range of participants was about 18 to 90 years, with residence in more than 20 US areas. Cohort assignment relied on participant-reported clinical history. Profiled with immunoSEQ multiplex PCR; TCRdb holds only in-frame clones, not every one. The repertoire consists of about 220,000 clones, with roughly 85% occurring once and the leading ten covering 4.8%.

This chain uses TRBV27 with TRBJ2-2; the match to TRBD2 covers 9 bases. The specimen sequenced was PBMCs or T cells enriched from blood (not recorded which). This sequence originates from a woman in her forties or fifties who had been exposed to COVID-19. CDR3 protein: CASRGLANTGELFF. The DNA for the CDR3 is TGTGCCAGCAGGGGACTAGCAAACACCGGGGAGCTGTTTTTT.